These T cell receptor beta chains were read from a single sample in a study of CD8 T cells in ankylosing spondylitis. TCRdb re-analysed the 5' RACE reads in MiXCR, keeping a single row per CDR3 protein. The repertoire includes a few hundred thousand distinct CDR3 sequences, roughly 10% of them detected once, and roughly a tenth sits in the top ten. The sample was blood, either unsorted or a sorted T cell fraction (not recorded which). All receptors derive from a female donor with ankylosing spondylitis or in good health (not recorded which). Both conserved end residues are part of each CDR3. The D gene is left open where the match is weak. Clone size is shown for a subset of rows, as once, few, many or a class of expanded clone.

size	J	V	D	length	DNA	CDR3
.	TRBJ1-1	TRBV20-1	.	13	TGCAGTGCTAGACCCGGGGGCTTAACTGAAGCTTTCTTT	CSARPGGLTEAFF
many	TRBJ2-2	TRBV10-3	TRBD1	15	TGTGCCATCAGTTCGCGACAGGGCGTCGCCGGGGAGCTGTTTTTT	CAISSRQGVAGELFF
many	TRBJ1-6	TRBV9	.	13	TGTGCCAGCAGCGTAGAAGGGAGTGCACCCCTCCACTTT	CASSVEGSAPLHF
many	TRBJ2-1	TRBV15	.	14	TGTGCCACCAGCAGAGAGGGGCTCCTAGATGAGCAGTTCTTC	CATSREGLLDEQFF
.	TRBJ2-5	TRBV4-2	.	11	TGTGCCAGCAGCCAAGGGGGGACCCAGTACTTC	CASSQGGTQYF
many	TRBJ2-1	TRBV27	TRBD1	15	TGTGCCAGCAGTCCGGGGACAGGGGGGATCAATGAGCAGTTCTTC	CASSPGTGGINEQFF
many	TRBJ1-2	TRBV5-1	.	13	TGCGCCAGCAGCTTAGAGGGTCCTGACGGCTACACCTTC	CASSLEGPDGYTF
many	TRBJ1-1	TRBV7-9	.	12	TGTGCCAGCAGCCCGACTTGGGGGGAGGCTTTCTTT	CASSPTWGEAFF
many	TRBJ2-3	TRBV20-1	TRBD2	14	TGCAGTGCTACCTCATCTAGCGGGAGAGATACGCAGTATTTT	CSATSSSGRDTQYF
.	TRBJ1-1	TRBV6-1	.	17	TGTGCCAGCACTCATCTGCTTGGGGCGGCTAAGAACACTGAAGCTTTCTTT	CASTHLLGAAKNTEAFF
many	TRBJ2-1	TRBV9	.	15	TGTGCCAGCAGCGCCAGTCCGATAGAGAGCAATGAGCAGTTCTTC	CASSASPIESNEQFF
.	TRBJ1-3	TRBV18	.	13	TGTGCCAGCTCCAGGGTCTCTGGAAACACCATATATTTT	CASSRVSGNTIYF
few	TRBJ1-6	TRBV11-1	.	18	TGTGCCAGCAGCTACGTATTGCCGGGTTCGGGCGGGGATTCACCCCTCCACTTT	CASSYVLPGSGGDSPLHF
many	TRBJ2-3	TRBV6-1	TRBD2	17	TGTGCCAGCAGTCCCCAGACTAGCAAGGTTCGGGCAGATACGCAGTATTTT	CASSPQTSKVRADTQYF
few	TRBJ2-7	TRBV11-2	TRBD1	15	TGTGCCAGCAGAATTGGACAGGGGCGTGCCTACGAGCAGTACTTC	CASRIGQGRAYEQYF
many	TRBJ1-1	TRBV6-1	.	15	TGTGCCAGCAAGCCAGATGGGAGGATGAACACTGAAGCTTTCTTT	CASKPDGRMNTEAFF
once	TRBJ2-1	TRBV11-2	TRBD2	15	TGTGCCAGCAGCTTAGATGCGGGAGAGATCAATGAGCAGTTCTTC	CASSLDAGEINEQFF
many	TRBJ2-5	TRBV5-1	TRBD2	13	TGCGCCAGCAGCCGGGACTATAGAGAGACCCAGTACTTC	CASSRDYRETQYF
.	TRBJ2-5	TRBV5-6	.	13	TGTGCCAGCAGCGCAGGTAGTCCAGAGACCCAGTACTTC	CASSAGSPETQYF
many	TRBJ2-2	TRBV5-1	TRBD1	16	TGCGCCAGCAGCTTGGGAGTGGACAGGGTAACCGGGGAGCTGTTTTTT	CASSLGVDRVTGELFF
.	TRBJ2-1	TRBV20-1	TRBD2	16	TGCAGTGCCGCTACCGGGACTAGCGGGCCTTACAATGAGCAGTTCTTC	CSAATGTSGPYNEQFF
few	TRBJ2-7	TRBV2	TRBD2	14	TGTGCCTTCACCCTATGGGGGGGAGAAGGCGAGCAGTACTTC	CAFTLWGGEGEQYF
many	TRBJ2-1	TRBV12-3/TRBV12-4	.	14	TGTGCCAGCAGTTTAGGGGGTAGGGCGGGACCCCAGTTCTTC	CASSLGGRAGPQFF
many	TRBJ1-2	TRBV5-1	.	13	TGCGCCAGCAGCTTGGACAGCAACTATGGCTACACCTTC	CASSLDSNYGYTF
few	TRBJ1-2	TRBV7-2	.	15	TGTGCCAGCAGCTTAACAAATGGGGGCCCGCAGGGCTCTATCTTC	CASSLTNGGPQGSIF
.	TRBJ1-5	TRBV20-1	.	15	TGCAGTGCTACAGCTTCAGGGGTCGGCAATCAGCCCCAGCATTTT	CSATASGVGNQPQHF
many	TRBJ1-1	TRBV6-6	.	13	TGTGCCAGCAGTTATGGGACGGGCACTGAAGCTTTCTTT	CASSYGTGTEAFF
many	TRBJ2-1	TRBV20-1	.	11	TGCAGTGCTAAGGGAAACAATGAGCAGTTCTTC	CSAKGNNEQFF
few	TRBJ1-1	TRBV30	.	15	TGTGCCTGGAGTGCATTTGGCAGCCAGAACACTGAAGCTTTCTTT	CAWSAFGSQNTEAFF
many	TRBJ2-2	TRBV5-1	TRBD2	16	TGCGCCAGCAGCTTGGAACTAGCGGGAGGACCCGGGGAGCTGTTTTTT	CASSLELAGGPGELFF
.	TRBJ2-3	TRBV20-1	.	14	TGCAGTGCTAACGCTGGCGGGGCCTTCGATACGCAGTATTTT	CSANAGGAFDTQYF
many	TRBJ1-5	TRBV7-2	TRBD1	14	TGTGCCAGCAGCATCGACAGGGTCAATCAGCCCCAGCATTTT	CASSIDRVNQPQHF
.	TRBJ2-1	TRBV19	TRBD1	15	TGTGCCAGTAGTGCCGCCTGGGGACAGTACAATGAGCAGTTCTTC	CASSAAWGQYNEQFF
many	TRBJ2-7	TRBV20-1	TRBD2	14	TGCAGTGCCCCGAAGACTAGCGGGACCTACGAGCAGTACTTC	CSAPKTSGTYEQYF
many	TRBJ2-7	TRBV7-9	.	14	TGTGCCAGCAGCTTAGGCAGGCCCGACTACGAGCAGTACTTC	CASSLGRPDYEQYF
.	TRBJ2-2	TRBV20-1	.	12	TGCAGTGCTTCCAGTGGGCTGAGGGAGCTGTTTTTT	CSASSGLRELFF
many	TRBJ1-1	TRBV28	.	15	TGTGCCACCCTAACAGACGGACCCATGAACACTGAAGCTTTCTTT	CATLTDGPMNTEAFF
.	TRBJ1-5	TRBV2	.	14	TGTGCCAGCAGTGAAGTGGGATTCGATCAGCCCCAGCATTTT	CASSEVGFDQPQHF
.	TRBJ1-5	TRBV28	.	16	TGTGCCAGCAGTTTCACGCCGGGGCTCCCTAATCAGCCCCAGCATTTT	CASSFTPGLPNQPQHF
many	TRBJ2-7	TRBV29-1	.	13	TGCAGCGCCCGGGGCCCGAGGAGTTACGAGCAGTACTTC	CSARGPRSYEQYF
many	TRBJ2-2	TRBV5-1	.	16	TGCGCCAGCAGCATGACTAACCGGCGTGGCACCGGGGAGCTGTTTTTT	CASSMTNRRGTGELFF
many	TRBJ2-3	TRBV20-1	.	12	TGCAGTGCGGTCCTAGAAATTCATACGCAGTATTTT	CSAVLEIHTQYF
many	TRBJ2-5	TRBV5-5	.	13	TGTGCCAGCAGCTTGCCAGCCGAAGAGACCCAGTACTTC	CASSLPAEETQYF
.	TRBJ2-1	TRBV24-1	TRBD1	16	TGTGCCACCAGTGACAATCACGGGACAGTGGGCAATGAGCAGTTCTTC	CATSDNHGTVGNEQFF
many	TRBJ2-5	TRBV4-3	.	14	TGCGCCAGCAGCCAAGATATCGCGGTGGAGACCCAGTACTTC	CASSQDIAVETQYF
many	TRBJ2-7	TRBV20-1	.	13	TGCAGTGCCCCCAGGCTAGCACGGTACGAGCAGTACTTC	CSAPRLARYEQYF
many	TRBJ2-7	TRBV7-9	.	12	TGTGCCAGCAGCTTCAGGTGGGACGAGCAGTACTTC	CASSFRWDEQYF
many	TRBJ1-1	TRBV4-1	.	13	TGCGCCAGCAGCCCGCGGGAGAACACTGAAGCTTTCTTT	CASSPRENTEAFF
many	TRBJ1-3	TRBV12-3/TRBV12-4	.	13	TGTGCCAGCAGTTCAGGGGCTGGAAACACCATATATTTT	CASSSGAGNTIYF
.	TRBJ2-5	TRBV29-1	.	14	TGCAGCTTATTCCCACCTGGACAACAAGAGACCCAGTACTTC	CSLFPPGQQETQYF
many	TRBJ2-2	TRBV12-3/TRBV12-4	TRBD1	15	TGTGCCAGCAGTCTTCGACAGGGTGGATCTGGGGAGCTGTTTTTT	CASSLRQGGSGELFF
few	TRBJ1-5	TRBV20-1	.	15	TGCAGTGCTAGAGATAGAGCAGGGATCGGTCAGCCCCAGCATTTT	CSARDRAGIGQPQHF
.	TRBJ2-3	TRBV7-9	.	15	TGTGCCAGCAGCTTATACGGAGGAGGGACAGATACGCAGTATTTT	CASSLYGGGTDTQYF
few	TRBJ2-5	TRBV12-3/TRBV12-4	.	13	TGTGCCAGCAGTTTTTCGGGATCCGAGACCCAGTACTTC	CASSFSGSETQYF